Listed here is a single T cell receptor beta chain. Which antigen it targets is not known. The sample holds no much larger clone one base away, and base qualities are not on file. V gives up 2 bases and J gives up 2 bases, and the segment between their germline ends measures 21 bases. Per the germline V gene, SGHTA is the CDR1 and FQGNSA is the CDR2. Measured from the cysteine to the phenylalanine, the CDR3 is 18 residues long. CDR3 DNA only is kept here, 54 bases in frame from base 1. In the paper's terms, the time point label means: baseline before first vaccination. Explained via the paper, the treatment or condition label denotes: meningococcal conjugate vaccine given as trial control. Vaccinee samples were obtained from the UK trials COV001 and COV002, which included a single-blind randomized controlled phase 2/3 trial of AZD1222 (ChAdOx1 nCoV-19) in healthy adults. Trial participant PBMC samples were collected at day 0 and day 28 after the second dose for TCRbeta chain sequencing.

The sample comes from a study of T cell responses to AZD1222 COVID-19 vaccine (dated by TCRdb to the early 2020s). About the study as a whole: TCR sequencing covered fewer than 250 trial participants: 200 to 220 given two doses of AZD1222 and 26 given two doses of MenACWY control vaccine. Trial participants were enrolled into age subgroups of 18-55, 56-69 and 70-plus years, which contained approximately 150, 28 and 58 TCR-sequenced participants, respectively.

The CDR3 regions of human TCRbeta chains were analyzed by immunosequencing. From the authors' description of their analysis: TCRs in the repertoires were compared against a reference library of SARS-CoV-2-specific TCRs that had been generated with the MIRA antigen-specificity platform. Breadth was defined as the fraction of unique TCRs that were SARS-CoV-2-associated. Depth was defined as the fraction of total T cells that were SARS-CoV-2-associated. Using the MIRA data, each spike-specific TCR was assigned both to the spike region to which the TCR was reactive and to a CD4 or CD8 class. Log10-transformed breadth and depth values were compared by one-way ANOVA with Sidak's multiple comparisons tests. What TCRdb holds here is the immuneACCESS table cut down to in-frame rearrangements. Part of the clones is not present; checked against another copy, under half of the missing clones reflect an unresolved V gene, and the others are unexplained. D and trimming were read from the DNA, whereas the V and J calls and clone size are those reported in that table. This sample comprises some 150,000 clones, about 92% of them detected only once. The biggest ten clones account for over 0.9% of the sample.

What the research found in general, with its limitations: After two AZD1222 doses, both the breadth and the depth of spike-specific TCRs were significantly higher than at day 0 and than in MenACWY recipients. Participants were mostly white British and included more females than males, and it was suggested by the authors that clonal diversity may have been underestimated. The 56-69-year group was small, and its depth increase did not reach significance, likely because of low power. Conclusions about previously exposed vaccinees were limited because only 5 or 6 AZD1222 recipients were SARS-CoV-2 seropositive at baseline. Reportedly, close to half of the unique spike-specific TCRs recognized epitopes lying outside the regions that are mutated in the B.1.351 and B.1.1.7 variants. CD4 TCRs associated with the vaccine covered the entire spike protein, and the dominant responses were in regions 160-218 and 743-854. Because no day 14 peak-response samples were available, repertoires were characterized only after the peak T cell response.

This chain is built from TRBV7-2 and TRBJ2-5, with the D call perhaps TRBD1 or TRBD2, each one matching 6 bases. The receptor was isolated from an adult in good health. Source: peripheral blood, taken on day 0 of MenACWY control vaccination. The CDR3 protein: CASSLNKDSGGVQETQYF. The DNA sequence is TGTGCCAGCAGCTTAAATAAAGACTCCGGGGGCGTACAAGAGACCCAGTACTTC.